The 4 T cell receptor beta chains below were found in one sample sequenced in a study of blood T cell repertoires in COVID-19 (dated by TCRdb to 2020 to 2021). Library preparation was by the immunoSEQ multiplex PCR assay. Not all clones reach the TCRdb copy of this immuneACCESS table, which keeps in-frame sequences only. Checked studies attribute under half of the gap to unresolved V genes and leave the rest unexplained. For this sample the table gives around 73,000 clones, of which approximately 83% were detected only once. The biggest ten clones account for 4.1% of the sample. The specimen sequenced was peripheral blood. The receptors were gathered from an older woman with acute or convalescent COVID-19.

The chain couples TRBV19 to TRBJ1-6, with unresolved D. Germline lookup yields CDR1 LNHDA and CDR2 SQIVND (reference sequence). This CDR3 contains 12 residues. Trimming removed 3 bases from V and 8 bases from J, with 5 bases in between. DNA for the CDR3: TGTGCCAGTAGTATGGCGGATTCACCCCTCCACTTT. Its translation is CASSMADSPLHF. Filled out from reference TRBV19 and TRBJ1-6, the complete variable domain reads DGGITQSPKYLFRKEGQNVTLSCEQNLNHDAMYWYRQDPGQGLRLIYYSQIVNDFQKGDIAEGYSVSREKKESFPLTVTSAQKNPTAFYLCASSMADSPLHFGNGTRLTVT.

The rearrangement links TRBV2 to TRBJ2-2; possible D gene TRBD1, 5 bases. Deletions cut 3 bases from V and 4 bases from J, with 12 bases between. Germline V CDR1 and CDR2: SNHLY, FYNNEI. The CDR3 is made up of 15 amino acids. The CDR3 loop is CASSEVRVGTGELFF. The CDR3 DNA reads as TGTGCCAGCAGTGAGGTCAGGGTGGGCACCGGGGAGCTGTTTTTT. The full variable domain, with the rest looked up from reference TRBV2 and TRBJ2-2, is EPEVTQTPSHQVTQMGQEVILRCVPISNHLYFYWYRQILGQKVEFLVSFYNNEISEKSEIFDDQFSVERPDGSNFTLKIRSTKLEDSAMYFCASSEVRVGTGELFFGEGSRLTVL.

This rearrangement joins TRBV24-1 to TRBJ2-1, with 10 positions matching TRBD2. Germline assignment: CDR1 KGHDR and CDR2 SFDVKD. This CDR3 comprises 15 residues. J was trimmed by 8 bases and V by 1 base; bases with no gene match: 4. CDR3 nucleotide sequence: TGTGCCACCAGTGATTTAAGCGGGGGGGCCGATGAGCAGTTCTTC. Translating it yields CATSDLSGGADEQFF.

This CDR3 reads CASSLVTGAGDTQYF. The CDR3 nucleotides are TGTGCCAGCAGCTTAGTAACAGGCGCTGGGGATACGCAGTATTTT. The V and J genes are TRBV7-6 and TRBJ2-3, with D perhaps TRBD1 (5 bases). Trimming took 1 base from V and 6 from J, leaving 14 bases between them. Germline CDR1 SGHVS, CDR2 FNYEAQ. This CDR3 comprises 15 residues.